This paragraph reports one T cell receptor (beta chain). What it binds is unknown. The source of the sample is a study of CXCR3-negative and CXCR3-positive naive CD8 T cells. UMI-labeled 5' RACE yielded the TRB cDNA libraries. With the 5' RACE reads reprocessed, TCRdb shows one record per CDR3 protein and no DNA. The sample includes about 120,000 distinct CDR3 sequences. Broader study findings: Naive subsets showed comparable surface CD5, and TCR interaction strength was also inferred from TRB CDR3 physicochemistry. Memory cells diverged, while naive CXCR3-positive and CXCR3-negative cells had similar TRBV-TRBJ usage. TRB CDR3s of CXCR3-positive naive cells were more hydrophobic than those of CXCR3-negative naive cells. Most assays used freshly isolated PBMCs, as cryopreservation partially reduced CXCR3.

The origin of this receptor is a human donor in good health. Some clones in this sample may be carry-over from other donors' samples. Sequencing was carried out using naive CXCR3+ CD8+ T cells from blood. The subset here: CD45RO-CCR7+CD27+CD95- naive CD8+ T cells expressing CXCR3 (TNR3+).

This CDR3 is CASRGTATQIIRGYTDTQYF. The J gene is TRBJ2-3, the V gene TRBV12-3 or TRBV12-4; TCRdb outputs TRBD1, but without DNA this stays unchecked. The CDR3 length is 20 residues.